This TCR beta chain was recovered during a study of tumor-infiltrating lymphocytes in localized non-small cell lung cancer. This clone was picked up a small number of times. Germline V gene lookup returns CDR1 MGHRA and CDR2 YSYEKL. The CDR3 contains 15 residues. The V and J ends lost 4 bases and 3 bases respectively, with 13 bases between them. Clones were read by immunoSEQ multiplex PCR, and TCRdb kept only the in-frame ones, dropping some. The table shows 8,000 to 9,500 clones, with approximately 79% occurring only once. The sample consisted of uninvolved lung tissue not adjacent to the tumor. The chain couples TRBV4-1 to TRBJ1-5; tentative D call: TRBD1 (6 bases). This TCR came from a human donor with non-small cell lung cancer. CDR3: CASSLSRQDNQPQHF. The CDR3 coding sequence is TGCGCCAGCAGCCTATCTAGACAGGACAATCAGCCCCAGCATTTT.